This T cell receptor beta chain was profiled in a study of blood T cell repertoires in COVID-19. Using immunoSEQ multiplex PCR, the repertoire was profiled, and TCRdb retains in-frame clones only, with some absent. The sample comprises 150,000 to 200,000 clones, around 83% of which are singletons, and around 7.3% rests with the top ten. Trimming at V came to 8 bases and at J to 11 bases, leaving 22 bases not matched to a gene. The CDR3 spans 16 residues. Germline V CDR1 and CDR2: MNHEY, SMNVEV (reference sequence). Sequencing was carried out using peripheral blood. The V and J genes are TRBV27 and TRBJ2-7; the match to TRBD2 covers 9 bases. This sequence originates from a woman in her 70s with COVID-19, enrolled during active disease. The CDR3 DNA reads TGTGCCAGCGGGACCCCCTCGGGACTAGCCGACCCGAGGGAGTACTTC. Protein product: CASGTPSGLADPREYF.